The clone carrying this T cell receptor beta chain was seen a single time. What it binds is unknown. The data belong to a study of shared clonotypes between healthy human individuals. Study-level results: The study sampled only blood, and tissue repertoires likely differ.

In the authors' workflow: Filtering differed, since immunoSEQ gave only junction sequences and no quality scores. Here immunoSEQ multiplex PCR was the method, and the copy in TCRdb shows in-frame clones only, minus some. V, J and clone size are those of that table, while D and trimming were read from the DNA. The table lists a few hundred thousand clones, around 77% of them singletons. Healthy HIV-negative adults without recent acute infections or vaccinations served as donors. The CDR3 contains 12 residues. The V gene's germline CDR1 is LNHDA and CDR2 SQIVND (reference sequence). V was shortened by 8 bases and J by 8 bases, with 15 bases between the two germline ends.

This receptor was taken from a woman in her thirties or forties in good health. Some clones in this sample may be carry-over from other donors' samples. Sequencing was performed on PBMCs. J is TRBJ1-2 and V is TRBV19, with D tentatively TRBD1 (5 bases). The CDR3 DNA sequence: TGTGCCAGTTTGACGGAAAGGGGCGGCTACACCTTC. Translated: CASLTERGGYTF.